These 13 T cell receptor beta chains share one sample of origin, sequenced in a study of T cell repertoires in cytomegalovirus infection. A single record per CDR3 protein comes from TCRdb applying MiXCR to the reads. The table lists around 270,000 distinct CDR3 sequences, 9.1% of them singletons. Sequenced sample: PBMCs. These receptors came from a human donor in good health (CMV status not recorded). Some clones in this sample may be carry-over from other donors' samples.

The chain couples TRBV4-3 to TRBJ2-1; 9 positions match TRBD2. The junction had 15 bases not matched to a gene; V was cut back by 0 bases and J by 6 bases. Germline loops: CDR1 LGHNA, CDR2 YSLEER. The CDR3 is 19 residues long. As DNA, the CDR3 is TGCGCCAGCAGCCAAGATACGTGGGCCCGTGGCGGGGGGGGCAATGAGCAGTTCTTC. This translates into CASSQDTWARGGGGNEQFF.

This clonotype has ten or more counts. The genes are TRBV11-2 and TRBJ2-1; no clear D. CDR3 length: 12 amino acids. The V gene's germline CDR1 is SGHAT and CDR2 FQNNGV. Trimming cost V 3 bases and J 4 bases, with 4 bases left between them. The CDR3 bases are TGTGCCAGCAGCTTTGAGTACAATGAGCAGTTCTTC. Translating it yields CASSFEYNEQFF.

This clonotype was counted ten times or more. The chain recombines TRBV7-2 with TRBJ2-5; 9 bases are shared with TRBD2. CDR1 and CDR2 (germline): SGHTA, FQGNSA. CDR3 length: 14 residues. The J segment lost 2 bases and the V segment lost 8 bases, leaving 6 bases of the junction unmatched. Written as DNA, the CDR3 is TGTGCCAGCGCCCTAGCGGGGCGGCAAGAGACCCAGTACTTC. Its protein product is CASALAGRQETQYF. Together with reference TRBV7-2 and TRBJ2-5, the CDR3 gives the full variable domain: GAGVSQSPSNKVTEKGKDVELRCDPISGHTALYWYRQSLGQGLEFLIYFQGNSAPDKSGLPSDRFSAERTGGSVSTLTIQRTQQEDSAVYLCASALAGRQETQYFGPGTRLLVL.

A remark on this clonotype: A read error may explain this, as a much larger clone is one base away. V is TRBV28 and J is TRBJ1-2; 8 bases fit TRBD1. Germline lookup yields CDR1 MDHEN and CDR2 SYDVKM. The CDR3 length is 13 residues. V shed 6 bases, J shed 4 bases, and the junction held 4 bases outside the gene matches. The CDR3 loop reads CASRSRGPYGYTF. The DNA for the CDR3 is TGTGCCAGCAGAAGCAGGGGGCCCTATGGCTACACCTTC.

At least ten counts were recorded for this clonotype. A junction boundary mismatches the germline segment, possibly from a read error. The CDR3 region has the DNA TGTGCCAGCAGCCCGGGAGGCTTC. Translating gives CASSPGGF. The chain employs TRBV11-1 and TRBJ1-2, with D unresolved. Germline-derived CDR1 and CDR2 are SGHAT and FQDESV (reference sequence). The length of the CDR3 is 8 residues. Full variable domain (rest looked up from reference TRBV11-1 and TRBJ1-2): EAEVAQSPRYKITEKSQAVAFWCDPISGHATLYWYRQILGQGPELLVQFQDESVVDDSQLPKDRFSAERLKGVDSTLKIQPAELGDSAMYLCASSPGGFGSGTRLTVV.

There are a few counts of this clonotype. This sequence joins TRBV28 and TRBJ1-4; D unclear. Trimming shortened V by 6 bases and J by 5 bases, and 13 bases separated the two germline ends. Germline V lookup: CDR1 MDHEN, CDR2 SYDVKM. The CDR3 is made up of 14 amino acids. CDR3 sequence (DNA): TGTGCCAGCAGACTAGGGTATAGAAATGAAAAACTGTTTTTT. Protein: CASRLGYRNEKLFF. Complete variable domain (other parts from reference TRBV28 and TRBJ1-4): DVKVTQSSRYLVKRTGEKVFLECVQDMDHENMFWYRQDPGLGLRLIYFSYDVKMKEKGDIPEGYSVSREKKERFSLILESASTNQTSMYLCASRLGYRNEKLFFGSGTQLSVL.

In its sample, this clonotype was seen many times. The gene calls are TRBV4-3 and TRBJ2-3, with unresolved D. With 0 bases removed from V and 2 bases from J, the gap between germline ends came to 6 bases. From germline, CDR1 is LGHNA and CDR2 YSLEER. The CDR3 consists of 14 residues. The CDR3 region has the DNA TGCGCCAGCAGCCAAGATCACGTCACAGATACGCAGTATTTT. Translation gives CASSQDHVTDTQYF.

This clonotype was seen at least ten times. The V call is TRBV7-2, the J call TRBJ2-1; the D is unclear. V lost 4 bases and J lost 0, with 10 bases in between. There are 15 residues in the CDR3. The V gene's germline CDR1 is SGHTA and CDR2 FQGNSA. The CDR3 here is CASSSDPSSYNEQFF. The CDR3 region has the DNA TGTGCCAGCAGCTCGGATCCGAGCTCCTACAATGAGCAGTTCTTC. Using reference TRBV7-2 and TRBJ2-1 for the parts outside the CDR3, the full variable domain is GAGVSQSPSNKVTEKGKDVELRCDPISGHTALYWYRQSLGQGLEFLIYFQGNSAPDKSGLPSDRFSAERTGGSVSTLTIQRTQQEDSAVYLCASSSDPSSYNEQFFGPGTRLTVL.

There are a few counts of this clonotype. V and J are TRBV2 and TRBJ2-3; 7 positions agree with TRBD1. The J segment lost 2 bases and the V segment lost 4 bases, leaving 9 bases of the junction unmatched. Germline assignment: CDR1 SNHLY and CDR2 FYNNEI. The CDR3 totals 16 residues. For the CDR3, the DNA is TGTGCCAGCAGTGGGAGGCGACAGGGTTACACAGATACGCAGTATTTT. This sequence encodes CASSGRRQGYTDTQYF.

This clonotype was seen many times. The chain links TRBV7-2 to TRBJ2-3, with 10 bases identical to TRBD2. The CDR3 extends over 17 amino acids. Germline CDR1 is SGHTA and CDR2 is FQGNSA. After removal of 3 bases from V and 2 bases from J, the junction contained 8 bases not matched to a gene. This CDR3 is CASSLQPGLANTDTQYF. The CDR3 DNA is TGTGCCAGCAGCTTGCAACCGGGACTAGCGAACACAGATACGCAGTATTTT.

The gene calls are TRBV6-5 and TRBJ2-7; D may be TRBD1 (5 bases). CDR1 is MNHEY and CDR2 is SVGAGI in the germline V gene. The germline V and J ends were trimmed by 5 bases and 7 bases, with 21 bases remaining between them. The CDR3 totals 15 residues. This CDR3 is CASSGPGGAHGEQYF. In nucleotides, the CDR3 is TGTGCCAGCAGTGGCCCGGGTGGGGCACATGGTGAGCAGTACTTC.

This clonotype was picked up many times. The CDR3 loop reads CASSVQIANTEAFF. The CDR3 DNA reads as TGTGCCAGCAGCGTGCAGATAGCGAACACTGAAGCTTTCTTT. This chain joins TRBV7-2 and TRBJ1-1; D uncertain. The V gene lost 5 bases and the J gene lost 1 base, with 11 bases spanning the gap. Germline values: CDR1 SGHTA, CDR2 FQGNSA. CDR3 length: 14 amino acids.

The rearrangement links TRBV7-2 to TRBJ2-7, with a possible D match to TRBD2 (5 bases). The germline V and J ends were trimmed by 7 bases and 3 bases, with 16 bases remaining between them. The CDR3 is made up of 14 amino acids. Germline V gene lookup returns CDR1 SGHTA and CDR2 FQGNSA. The DNA of the CDR3 is TGTGCCAGCACCCCCGGACTCCTGTTCTACGAGCAGTACTTC. Protein: CASTPGLLFYEQYF.